The 29 T cell receptor beta chains reported below all come from one sample, sequenced in a study of cytomegalovirus exposure and HLA in healthy donors (dated by TCRdb to between 2016 and 2019). Libraries were prepared through the immunoSEQ multiplex PCR assay. For the multiplex PCR, a mixture combining 60 forward primers for TCR Vbeta segments and 13 reverse primers for TCR Jbeta segments was used. The source is immuneACCESS, and TCRdb retained only in-frame sequences with V and J called. Part of the clones is not carried over; for the studies checked, unresolved V genes explain less than half of this, and the remainder is unexplained. The table for this sample lists roughly 260,000 clones; 84% of them were counted only once. 2% to 2.5% of the sample rests with the top ten. Sequencing input: PBMCs. The receptors derive from a woman in her 40s in good health and CMV-seropositive.

Turning to this clone: The same CDR3 can be traced to other DNA sequences in this sample. The CDR3 nucleotides read TGTGCCAGCAGTTACTCCGGGACTAGCGGCTACAATGAGCAGTTCTTC. Protein sequence: CASSYSGTSGYNEQFF. The V and J genes are TRBV6-5 and TRBJ2-1, with 11 bases lining up with TRBD2. CDR1 and CDR2 (germline): MNHEY, SVGAGI. The CDR3 has 16 residues. The ends lost 0 bases at V and 3 bases at J; junction bases unmatched: 1.

This chain links TRBV19 with TRBJ2-5; D is possibly TRBD1 (6 bases). V was pared by 6 bases and J by 7 bases, with 18 bases between. Germline CDR1 and CDR2: LNHDA and SQIVND (reference sequence). CDR3 length: 14 amino acids. For the CDR3, the DNA is TGTGCCAGTAGCTCATCGACAGGACGCGGGACCCAGTACTTC. This codes for CASSSSTGRGTQYF.

The J gene is TRBJ2-7, the V gene TRBV4-3; D is possibly TRBD2 (5 bases). From germline, CDR1 is LGHNA and CDR2 YSLEER. The CDR3 runs 16 residues. Trimming took off 0 bases at V and 5 bases at J, with 17 bases between the two ends. In DNA form, the CDR3 reads TGCGCCAGCAGCCAAGACCGCTGGTCAGCGGAAGACGAGCAGTACTTC. The encoded protein is CASSQDRWSAEDEQYF.

The V gene is TRBV30, the J gene TRBJ2-5, with 8 bases matching TRBD2. The J call may be mistaken, given a closer DNA end match to TRBJ2-7. The germline V gene has CDR1 GTSNPN and CDR2 SVGIG (reference sequence). The CDR3 runs 13 residues. CDR3 sequence: CAWSGLAGYEQYF. The CDR3 bases are TGTGCCTGGTCAGGACTAGCAGGTTACGAGCAGTACTTC.

The J gene is TRBJ2-3, the V gene TRBV18; the match to TRBD2 covers 8 bases. V was clipped by 2 bases and J by 0 bases; unmatched bases: 4. Per germline, CDR1 KGHSH and CDR2 LQKENI. The CDR3 contains 16 residues. The CDR3: CASSPLSGRSTDTQYF. CDR3 in DNA: TGTGCCAGCTCACCATTAAGCGGGAGAAGCACAGATACGCAGTATTTT.

The chain recombines TRBV6-5 with TRBJ2-3, with 10 bases matching TRBD2. This CDR3 region has 16 residues. With V trimmed by 4 bases and J by 6 bases, 10 bases remained unmatched. CDR1 is MNHEY, CDR2 SVGAGI, per germline. This CDR3 reads CASSFTAGGPRDTQYF. The CDR3 DNA sequence: TGTGCCAGCAGTTTTACAGCGGGAGGGCCTAGGGATACGCAGTATTTT.

The chain is built from TRBV5-4 and TRBJ2-7, with TRBD2 matching over 12 bases. The V gene's germline CDR1 is SGHNT and CDR2 YYREEE (reference sequence). Trimming took 0 bases from V and 6 from J; bases not matched to a gene: 1. The length of the CDR3 is 14 residues. The CDR3 DNA reads as TGTGCCAGCAGCTTGGGACTAGCGGGAGTCGAGCAGTACTTC. Amino acids: CASSLGLAGVEQYF.

The rearrangement uses TRBV5-6 and TRBJ2-7, with 10 bases that match TRBD1. The junction had 13 bases not matched to a gene; V was cut back by 5 bases and J by 5 bases. Germline lookup yields CDR1 SGHDT and CDR2 YYEEEE. The CDR3 spans 16 residues. The CDR3 is CASSFQVRDRGNEQYF. The CDR3 coding sequence is TGTGCCAGCAGTTTTCAGGTCCGGGACAGGGGAAACGAGCAGTACTTC.

This clone was found once. The chain recombines TRBV9 with TRBJ1-2; D ambiguous. This CDR3 is 15 amino acids long. Trimming stripped 0 bases from V and 5 bases from J, with 14 bases between. Germline V gene lookup returns CDR1 SGDLS and CDR2 YYNGEE. The CDR3 DNA sequence: TGTGCCAGCAGCGTAGGACTATCTATGGTATATGGCTACACCTTC. It translates to CASSVGLSMVYGYTF.

V gene TRBV28 combines with J gene TRBJ1-3; D is unclear. The CDR3 consists of 15 residues. Germline V CDR1 and CDR2: MDHEN, SYDVKM. V was clipped by 3 bases and J by 0 bases, with 9 bases between them. This CDR3 reads CASSFASRSGNTIYF. In DNA, the CDR3 is TGTGCCAGCAGTTTCGCCAGTCGCTCTGGAAACACCATATATTTT.

The chain links TRBV27 to TRBJ2-1; 13 bases fit TRBD2. The CDR3 is 14 residues long. The germline CDR1 and CDR2 sequences are MNHEY and SMNVEV (reference sequence). V shed 8 bases and J 8 bases; nucleotides not matched to a gene: 6. The CDR3 loop is CASARTSGSYEQFF. The CDR3 DNA reads TGTGCCAGCGCCCGGACTAGCGGGAGTTATGAGCAGTTCTTC.

This chain links TRBV7-2 with TRBJ2-3, with TRBD2 identical over 13 bases. Losses at the gene ends were 5 bases for V and 4 bases for J; bases not matched to a gene: 9. The CDR3 runs 17 residues. CDR1 and CDR2 from the germline V gene are SGHTA and FQGNSA. The CDR3 region has the DNA TGTGCCAGCAGCCGCGACGGGACTAGCGGGATAGCAGATACGCAGTATTTT. It codes for CASSRDGTSGIADTQYF.

This sequence joins TRBV6-5 and TRBJ1-1; TRBD1 agrees at 9 bases. CDR1 MNHEY and CDR2 SVGAGI come from the germline V gene. The CDR3 is 15 amino acids. J was trimmed by 4 bases and V by 5 bases; bases with no gene match: 8. The CDR3 region is CASSGPQGASTEAFF. The CDR3, as DNA: TGTGCCAGCAGTGGCCCACAGGGGGCGAGCACTGAAGCTTTCTTT.

About this clone: An end of the junction differs from the germline gene, which may be a read error. V is TRBV13 and J is TRBJ2-7, with TRBD1 matching over 8 bases. This CDR3 spans 14 amino acids. Germline assignment: CDR1 PRHDT and CDR2 FYEKMQ (reference sequence). In DNA, the CDR3 is TGTGCCAGCAGCTTTGGACAGGGAAGTTACGGGCAGTACTTC. Its translation: CASSFGQGSYGQYF.

This chain links TRBV7-2 with TRBJ2-1, with 16 nucleotides matching TRBD2. J gave up 9 bases and V 1 base, and 3 bases lay outside the gene matches. The CDR3 contains 16 residues. Germline loops: CDR1 SGHTA, CDR2 FQGNSA. CDR3 nucleotide sequence: TGTGCCAGCAGCTTAGTGGGACTAGCGGGAGGGGTTGAGCAGTTCTTC. This encodes CASSLVGLAGGVEQFF.

J is TRBJ2-2 and V is TRBV6-5; 10 bases are shared with TRBD2. The CDR3 consists of 15 residues. V shed 8 bases and J 6 bases; nucleotides not matched to a gene: 9. CDR1 is MNHEY, CDR2 SVGAGI, per germline. In DNA, the CDR3 is TGTGCCAGCGGTTCGGGACTAGCGAGCCCCGGGGAGCTGTTTTTT. As protein: CASGSGLASPGELFF.

The sample holds one count of this clone. CDR3 nucleotide sequence: TGTGCCAGCAGTTTAGCGGGAGGGCCCTACAATGAGCAGTTCTTC. It specifies CASSLAGGPYNEQFF. The rearrangement links TRBV28 to TRBJ2-1; 9 bases agree with TRBD2. V gave up 2 bases and J gave up 2 bases; unmatched junction bases: 1. From germline, CDR1 is MDHEN and CDR2 SYDVKM. The CDR3 has 15 residues.

This chain links TRBV5-5 with TRBJ1-2, with 9 bases lining up with TRBD1. The CDR3 length is 14 residues. Germline CDR1 reads SGHKS; CDR2 reads YYEKEE (reference sequence). Trimming cost V 1 base and J 4 bases; bases outside gene matches: 2. The CDR3 DNA reads TGTGCCAGCAGCTTGACAGGGGGCGGCTATGGCTACACCTTC. Amino acid sequence: CASSLTGGGYGYTF. The full variable domain, completed using reference TRBV5-5 and TRBJ1-2, is DAGVTQSPTHLIKTRGQQVTLRCSPISGHKSVSWYQQVLGQGPQFIFQYYEKEERGRGNFPDRFSARQFPNYSSELNVNALLLGDSALYLCASSLTGGGYGYTFGSGTRLTVV.

The chain combines TRBV13 with TRBJ2-1, with 11 bases fitting TRBD2. The ends lost 8 bases at V and 9 bases at J; junction bases unmatched: 15. Germline V gene sequence: CDR1 PRHDT, CDR2 FYEKMQ (reference sequence). The CDR3 consists of 16 residues. CDR3 nucleotides: TGTGCCAGCCAGATCCAAGGACTAGCGGGTGGTGGTGAGCAGTTCTTC. Protein: CASQIQGLAGGGEQFF.

This chain links TRBV7-3 with TRBJ2-5; 8 nucleotides match TRBD1. Germline trimming cut 5 bases from V and 4 bases from J; bases unmatched to any gene: 9. Germline V gives CDR1 SGHTA, CDR2 FQGTGA. The CDR3 consists of 15 residues. The CDR3 reads CASSPRTGIGETQYF. The CDR3 nucleotides are TGTGCCAGCAGCCCGCGGACAGGGATAGGAGAGACCCAGTACTTC.

This clone occurred once. The J gene is TRBJ1-1, the V gene TRBV19; 7 positions match TRBD1. Germline V lookup: CDR1 LNHDA, CDR2 SQIVND (reference sequence). V lost 4 bases and J lost 0; bases outside the gene matches: 5. This CDR3 has 15 amino acids. This chain's CDR3 is CASSNGQVMNTEAFF. The CDR3 nucleotides read TGTGCCAGTAGTAACGGACAGGTCATGAACACTGAAGCTTTCTTT.

V and J are TRBV2 and TRBJ1-2, with TRBD1 as a possible D gene (5 bases). The CDR3 runs to 13 residues. The V gene lost 8 bases and the J gene lost 9 bases, with 19 bases spanning the gap. Looked up from germline, CDR1 is SNHLY and CDR2 is FYNNEI. The CDR3 is CASGSGDRQRYTF. The CDR3 nucleotides are TGTGCCAGCGGATCGGGGGATAGGCAACGCTACACCTTC.

The chain recombines TRBV28 with TRBJ2-7, with TRBD1 matching over 7 bases. The CDR3 is 14 residues long. V gave up 5 bases and J gave up 3 bases; unmatched junction bases: 7. From germline, CDR1 is MDHEN and CDR2 SYDVKM. CDR3 bases: TGTGCCAGCAGTATAATGGGACAGTACTACGAGCAGTACTTC. It specifies CASSIMGQYYEQYF.

The chain links TRBV9 to TRBJ1-4; perhaps TRBD1 as D (5 bases). V dropped 0 bases and J dropped 0 bases, with 9 bases sitting between them. The CDR3 runs to 16 residues. CDR1 SGDLS and CDR2 YYNGEE come from the germline V gene. CDR3 in DNA: TGTGCCAGCAGCGTAGGTGGGGCAGCAACTAATGAAAAACTGTTTTTT. Translation gives CASSVGGAATNEKLFF.

This chain uses TRBV30 with TRBJ2-1; 8 bases match TRBD2. The CDR3 runs to 17 residues. J lost 1 base, V lost 1 base, and 9 bases had no gene match. Germline V gene lookup returns CDR1 GTSNPN and CDR2 SVGIG (reference sequence). For the CDR3, the DNA is TGTGCCTGGAGTGGGACTAGCCCTCTTAATTCCTACAATGAGCAGTTCTTC. Protein product: CAWSGTSPLNSYNEQFF.

The genes are TRBV19 and TRBJ2-5; 9 nucleotides align to TRBD1. With V trimmed by 3 bases and J by 4 bases, 9 bases remained unmatched. Looked up from germline, CDR1 is LNHDA and CDR2 is SQIVND (reference sequence). The CDR3 has 16 residues. CDR3: CASSIYAGTGTETQYF. The CDR3 region has the DNA TGTGCCAGTAGTATCTATGCCGGGACAGGGACAGAGACCCAGTACTTC.

V is TRBV2 and J is TRBJ2-3; 12 positions match TRBD2. CDR3 length: 18 amino acids. From germline, CDR1 is SNHLY and CDR2 FYNNEI. J was trimmed by 7 bases and V by 8 bases; bases with no gene match: 19. Here the CDR3 reads CASLKGGTVGLAGYTQYF. CDR3 in DNA: TGTGCCAGCCTCAAGGGGGGGACGGTGGGACTAGCGGGCTATACGCAGTATTTT. Full variable domain (rest looked up from reference TRBV2 and TRBJ2-3): EPEVTQTPSHQVTQMGQEVILRCVPISNHLYFYWYRQILGQKVEFLVSFYNNEISEKSEIFDDQFSVERPDGSNFTLKIRSTKLEDSAMYFCASLKGGTVGLAGYTQYFGPGTRLTVL.

The genes are TRBV27 and TRBJ1-1, with a tentative D call TRBD1 (6 bases). The CDR3 spans 14 residues. Trimming removed 7 bases at V and 4 bases at J, with 16 bases between. Germline CDR1 and CDR2: MNHEY and SMNVEV (reference sequence). CDR3 nucleotides: TGTGCCAGCAAAGAACAGGGTCGTCTCACTGAAGCTTTCTTT. It codes for CASKEQGRLTEAFF.

This rearrangement joins TRBV21-1 to TRBJ1-4; the table assigns TRBD1, which was not confirmed against the DNA. TRBV21-1 is an annotated pseudogene. The CDR3 runs to 13 residues. The CDR3 spells CASSKAPGEKLFF. The CDR3 nucleotides are TGTGCCAGCAGCAAAGCGCCAGGTGAAAAACTGTTTTTT.